This T cell receptor (beta chain) was captured by sequencing in a study of read filtering for tumor transcriptome and immune sequencing. Germline CDR1 SGHRS, CDR2 YFSETQ. V shed 2 bases, J shed 2 bases, and the junction held 10 bases outside the gene matches. The CDR3 is made up of 17 amino acids. From roughly 390 ng of RNA, a library with molecular barcoded alpha/delta and beta/gamma adaptors was made. TCRdb reprocessed the reads with MiXCR, giving one entry per CDR3 protein. This repertoire shows 100,000 to 150,000 distinct CDR3 sequences, around 13% found once; its top ten account for 11%. Notes on the study in general: Correlation between methods rose after single-read clonotypes were removed.

This clonotype was counted at least ten times. No antigen is known for it. The TCR comes from a donor at least 40 years old with multiple myeloma. The sequenced sample was a population of CD138-negative cells sorted from bone marrow. This sequence joins TRBV5-1 and TRBJ2-3, with 8 positions matching TRBD1. Here the CDR3 reads CASSLWTGQGNTDTQYF. CDR3 DNA sequence: TGCGCCAGCAGCTTATGGACAGGGCAGGGGAACACAGATACGCAGTATTTT.